Below are 30 T cell receptor beta chains sequenced from a single sample in a study of blood T cell repertoires in COVID-19. Sequenced by immunoSEQ multiplex PCR; TCRdb stores in-frame clones only, minus some. Here the sample spans around 31,000 clones, 75% to 90% being singletons. Input material: peripheral blood. The receptors stem from a man in his sixties with acute or convalescent COVID-19.

The chain is built from TRBV18 and TRBJ2-5, with 7 bases identical to TRBD1. The CDR3 runs to 14 residues. J was trimmed by 5 bases and V by 3 bases; bases with no gene match: 6. From germline, CDR1 is KGHSH and CDR2 LQKENI. This chain's CDR3 is CASSPETGRETQYF. The CDR3 coding sequence is TGTGCCAGCTCACCCGAGACAGGGCGGGAGACCCAGTACTTC.

The chain joins TRBV5-1 to TRBJ2-7, with 8 positions matching TRBD2. The CDR3 is made up of 17 amino acids. Trimming cost V 0 bases and J 4 bases; bases outside gene matches: 12. Germline-derived CDR1 and CDR2 are SGHRS and YFSETQ. The CDR3 spells CASSLAAQLSGGYEQYF. The CDR3 coding sequence is TGCGCCAGCAGCTTGGCCGCCCAGCTCAGCGGGGGTTACGAGCAGTACTTC.

The chain uses TRBV19 and TRBJ1-1; tentative D call: TRBD1 (6 bases). The CDR3 has 16 amino acids. Germline assignment: CDR1 LNHDA and CDR2 SQIVND (reference sequence). V lost 6 bases and J lost 0, with 17 bases in between. CDR3 protein: CASRSSLGQLNTEAFF. The CDR3 bases are TGTGCCAGTAGGTCTTCTCTAGGACAGTTGAACACTGAAGCTTTCTTT.

The rearrangement links TRBV7-3 to TRBJ1-1; weak D call: TRBD1 (6 bases). Germline V gives CDR1 SGHTA, CDR2 FQGTGA. This CDR3 is built from 15 residues. Trimming took 2 bases from V and 1 from J, leaving 11 bases between them. The chain's CDR3 is CASSLSGQKNTEAFF. CDR3 DNA sequence: TGTGCCAGCAGCTTATCAGGACAGAAGAACACTGAAGCTTTCTTT.

This sequence joins TRBV29-1 and TRBJ2-7; 11 bases fit TRBD2. The CDR3 has 15 amino acids. Trimming took 6 bases from V and 0 from J; bases not matched to a gene: 7. Germline V gene lookup returns CDR1 SQVTM and CDR2 ANQGSEA. CDR3 sequence: CSVGGLAASSYEQYF. The CDR3 DNA reads TGCAGCGTCGGGGGACTAGCGGCGAGCTCCTACGAGCAGTACTTC.

The V gene is TRBV6-1, the J gene TRBJ2-3; D possibly corresponds to TRBD1 (5 bases). The CDR3 extends over 14 amino acids. V lost 1 base to trimming and J lost 3 bases, with 8 bases between them. Germline V gene data show CDR1 as MNHNS and CDR2 as SASEGT. This chain's CDR3 is CASSEVTGTDTQYF. The CDR3 nucleotides are TGTGCCAGCAGTGAAGTTACAGGAACAGATACGCAGTATTTT.

The genes are TRBV15 and TRBJ1-3; 7 bases fit TRBD1. With V trimmed by 5 bases and J by 3 bases, 4 bases remained unmatched. The length of the CDR3 is 14 residues. CDR1 is LNHNV, CDR2 YYDKDF, per germline (reference sequence). CDR3 loop: CATSPTGFGNTIYF. The CDR3 DNA reads TGTGCCACCAGCCCGACAGGGTTTGGAAACACCATATATTTT.

This chain links TRBV24-1 with TRBJ2-5; 7 positions agree with TRBD1. This CDR3 contains 13 residues. The germline gives CDR1 KGHDR, CDR2 SFDVKD. After removal of 9 bases from V and 1 base from J, the junction contained 4 bases not matched to a gene. The CDR3 loop reads CATRGQTQETQYF. DNA of the CDR3: TGTGCCACCCGGGGACAGACCCAAGAGACCCAGTACTTC.

V usage is TRBV18 and J usage is TRBJ1-1, with a possible D match to TRBD1 (5 bases). Germline CDR1 reads KGHSH; CDR2 reads LQKENI. The CDR3 contains 15 residues. V was pared by 3 bases and J by 1 base, with 12 bases between. The chain's CDR3 is CASSPGGMRNTEAFF. CDR3 nucleotide sequence: TGTGCCAGCTCACCCGGGGGGATGAGGAACACTGAAGCTTTCTTT.

This sequence joins TRBV18 and TRBJ1-2; D call uncertain. V lost 5 bases and J 2 bases, leaving 12 bases between the germline ends. The CDR3 has 14 amino acids. The germline V gene has CDR1 KGHSH and CDR2 LQKENI. The CDR3 region has the DNA TGTGCCAGCTCAGCCCAGTCCGAAAACTATGGCTACACCTTC. Amino acids: CASSAQSENYGYTF.

The rearrangement joins TRBV19 to TRBJ1-5; 10 bases agree with TRBD1. With 9 bases clipped from V and 4 bases from J, the junction kept 6 bases outside the gene matches. CDR3 length: 14 residues. CDR1 LNHDA and CDR2 SQIVND come from the germline V gene (reference sequence). CDR3 amino acids: CASTGTGVNQPQHF. CDR3 bases: TGTGCCAGCACGGGGACAGGGGTAAATCAGCCCCAGCATTTT.

This rearrangement joins TRBV7-6 to TRBJ2-5; 7 bases agree with TRBD1. The CDR3 spans 15 residues. The germline V gene has CDR1 SGHVS and CDR2 FNYEAQ. V shed 0 bases, J shed 2 bases, and the junction held 3 bases outside the gene matches. CDR3: CASSLAGGGQETQYF. CDR3 bases: TGTGCCAGCAGCTTAGCAGGGGGCGGGCAAGAGACCCAGTACTTC.

The V gene is TRBV6-1, the J gene TRBJ1-2; D perhaps matches TRBD1 (6 bases). Between the trimmed V and J ends, which lost 3 bases and 6 bases, there was a span of 8 bases. CDR1 is MNHNS, CDR2 SASEGT, per germline. The CDR3 covers 12 residues. The CDR3 is CASSDTGNGYTF. In nucleotides, the CDR3 is TGTGCCAGCAGTGATACAGGGAATGGCTACACCTTC.

V is TRBV15 and J is TRBJ1-5; 7 bases fit TRBD1. V gave up 10 bases and J gave up 3 bases; unmatched junction bases: 3. Per germline, CDR1 LNHNV and CDR2 YYDKDF (reference sequence). The CDR3 is 12 residues long. The CDR3 is CAKDRFNQPQHF. The CDR3 coding sequence is TGTGCCAAGGACAGGTTCAATCAGCCCCAGCATTTT.

The CDR3 nucleotides read TGTGCCAGCAGTTACATCCGGGAGCAGTACTTC. It yields the protein CASSYIREQYF. The rearrangement uses TRBV6-6 and TRBJ2-7; D call uncertain. The CDR3 runs to 11 residues. V lost 2 bases to trimming and J lost 7 bases, with 6 bases between them. Germline V lookup: CDR1 MNHNY, CDR2 SVGAGI (reference sequence).

This chain connects TRBV28 to TRBJ2-2; 11 bases are a match to TRBD2. Trimming took 4 bases from V and 5 from J; bases not matched to a gene: 9. Germline-derived CDR1 and CDR2 are MDHEN and SYDVKM. CDR3 size: 17 residues. CDR3 DNA sequence: TGTGCCAGCAGTTCGCTTCGACTAGCGGGACGGACCGGGGAGCTGTTTTTT. As protein: CASSSLRLAGRTGELFF.

This clone was counted between two and nine times. The chain uses TRBV7-2 and TRBJ1-1; tentatively, D is TRBD1 (5 bases). Germline V gene lookup returns CDR1 SGHTA and CDR2 FQGNSA. The CDR3 has 14 residues. Trimming removed 1 base from V and 1 base from J, with 7 bases in between. This CDR3 reads CASSLGQRNTEAFF. The CDR3 bases are TGTGCCAGCAGCTTAGGACAGAGGAACACTGAAGCTTTCTTT. The whole variable domain, filled in from reference TRBV7-2 and TRBJ1-1, reads GAGVSQSPSNKVTEKGKDVELRCDPISGHTALYWYRQSLGQGLEFLIYFQGNSAPDKSGLPSDRFSAERTGGSVSTLTIQRTQQEDSAVYLCASSLGQRNTEAFFGQGTRLTVV.

This clone came up a few times. At one end the junction does not follow the germline gene, possibly because of a read error. The chain recombines TRBV14 with TRBJ1-1, with 9 bases matching TRBD1. The length of the CDR3 is 18 residues. Germline CDR1 and CDR2: SGHDN and FVKESK. This CDR3 is CASSQAPTITGGNHQAFF. In DNA, the CDR3 is TGTGCCAGCAGTCAAGCCCCAACGATCACAGGGGGCAATCACCAAGCTTTCTTT.

The V and J genes are TRBV18 and TRBJ1-2, with TRBD1 matching 11 bases. CDR1 is KGHSH and CDR2 is LQKENI in the germline V gene. The CDR3 is 18 residues long. Germline trimming cut 1 base from V and 7 bases from J; bases unmatched to any gene: 14. The CDR3 nucleotides read TGTGCCAGCTCACCACTAAGCTTCGGACAGGGGGCGATGAGTGGCTACACCTTC. Protein product: CASSPLSFGQGAMSGYTF.

This chain links TRBV4-1 with TRBJ1-1; TRBD1 is a possible D gene (5 bases). Germline CDR1 is MGHRA and CDR2 is YSYEKL. With 1 base removed from V and 5 bases from J, the gap between germline ends came to 11 bases. The CDR3 spans 14 residues. This chain's CDR3 is CASSQVQGETEAFF. The CDR3 DNA is TGCGCCAGCAGCCAAGTTCAAGGGGAAACTGAAGCTTTCTTT.

The chain carries TRBV6-5 and TRBJ2-7; 8 bases fit TRBD2. Per the germline V gene, CDR1 is MNHEY and CDR2 is SVGAGI. The V gene end was trimmed by 7 bases and the J gene end by 3 bases; junction bases not matched to a gene: 11. The CDR3 totals 15 residues. CDR3 DNA sequence: TGTGCCAGCAAAGGAACTAGCGGAGCCCACTACGAGCAGTACTTC. Amino acid sequence: CASKGTSGAHYEQYF.

CDR3 coding DNA: TGTGCCAGTAGTATACCCGGGGGGACTAGCGGGGAGACCCAGTACTTC. Its protein product is CASSIPGGTSGETQYF. The chain couples TRBV19 to TRBJ2-5; 12 bases are shared with TRBD2. Trimming at V came to 2 bases and at J to 5 bases, leaving 6 bases not matched to a gene. The CDR3 runs to 16 residues. CDR1 is LNHDA, CDR2 SQIVND, per germline (reference sequence).

The chain employs TRBV2 and TRBJ1-5; TRBD1 matches at 10 bases. Trimming cost V 6 bases and J 3 bases; bases outside gene matches: 5. There are 15 residues in the CDR3. Germline V gene data show CDR1 as SNHLY and CDR2 as FYNNEI. The CDR3 bases are TGTGCCAGCAGCGCCGGGACAGGGGACAATCAGCCCCAGCATTTT. Amino acids: CASSAGTGDNQPQHF.

This sequence joins TRBV6-2 or TRBV6-3 and TRBJ1-2, with TRBD1 identical over 7 bases. V shed 5 bases and J 2 bases; nucleotides not matched to a gene: 2. The CDR3 runs 13 residues. From germline, CDR1 is MNHEY and CDR2 SVGEGT. The CDR3: CASSVGQNYGYTF. The DNA for the CDR3 is TGTGCCAGCAGTGTGGGACAGAACTATGGCTACACCTTC.

This clone has a handful of counts. The chain recombines TRBV3-1 (or the pseudogene TRBV3-2) with TRBJ1-4; 7 bases line up with TRBD1. The CDR3 totals 16 residues. Trimming removed 4 bases from V and 8 bases from J; junction bases left unmatched: 13. Germline-derived CDR1 and CDR2 are LGHDT and YNNKEL (reference sequence). CDR3 sequence: CASSPEQGRVGEKLFF. The CDR3 DNA is TGTGCCAGCAGCCCAGAACAGGGGCGAGTGGGGGAAAAACTGTTTTTT.

The chain recombines TRBV19 with TRBJ2-1, with TRBD1 as a possible D gene (6 bases). Germline-derived CDR1 and CDR2 are LNHDA and SQIVND (reference sequence). This CDR3 spans 15 amino acids. V was pared by 3 bases and J by 10 bases, with 19 bases between. The CDR3 nucleotides are TGTGCCAGTAGTATCGCGGCTAGCAGGGGCAGCGAGCAGTTCTTC. Protein sequence: CASSIAASRGSEQFF.

The chain employs TRBV29-1 and TRBJ1-1, with no clear D. Germline V CDR1 and CDR2: SQVTM, ANQGSEA. The CDR3 covers 15 residues. The ends were cut back, 4 bases at V and 2 bases at J, with 17 bases in the middle. The CDR3 nucleotides read TGCAGCGTTGTCGGGGATCGTGGCCGAAACACTGAAGCTTTCTTT. It is translated as CSVVGDRGRNTEAFF.

This clone showed up just a few times. This chain joins TRBV4-2 and TRBJ2-1; D might be TRBD2 (6 bases). This CDR3 is 15 amino acids long. V was clipped by 2 bases and J by 6 bases, with 14 bases between them. Germline CDR1 reads LGHNA; CDR2 reads YNFKEQ. The CDR3 DNA sequence: TGTGCCAGCAGCCAAAAGACGGGAGCGTCCAATGAGCAGTTCTTC. Translating gives CASSQKTGASNEQFF.

The chain couples TRBV6-5 to TRBJ2-7, with 9 bases matching TRBD1. The CDR3 runs 14 residues. Trimming at V came to 6 bases and at J to 2 bases, leaving 5 bases not matched to a gene. Germline CDR1 is MNHEY and CDR2 is SVGAGI. CDR3 loop: CASSRTGETYEQYF. The CDR3 DNA follows: TGTGCCAGCAGCCGGACAGGGGAAACCTACGAGCAGTACTTC.

This clone was picked up one time. V gene TRBV3-1 (or the pseudogene TRBV3-2) combines with J gene TRBJ1-4; 9 bases fit TRBD1. V gave up 5 bases and J gave up 0 bases; unmatched junction bases: 7. The CDR3 extends over 17 amino acids. The germline gives CDR1 LGHDT, CDR2 YNNKEL (reference sequence). In DNA form, the CDR3 reads TGTGCCAGCAGCTATTGGGACAGGGAGGCAACTAATGAAAAACTGTTTTTT. It encodes CASSYWDREATNEKLFF.